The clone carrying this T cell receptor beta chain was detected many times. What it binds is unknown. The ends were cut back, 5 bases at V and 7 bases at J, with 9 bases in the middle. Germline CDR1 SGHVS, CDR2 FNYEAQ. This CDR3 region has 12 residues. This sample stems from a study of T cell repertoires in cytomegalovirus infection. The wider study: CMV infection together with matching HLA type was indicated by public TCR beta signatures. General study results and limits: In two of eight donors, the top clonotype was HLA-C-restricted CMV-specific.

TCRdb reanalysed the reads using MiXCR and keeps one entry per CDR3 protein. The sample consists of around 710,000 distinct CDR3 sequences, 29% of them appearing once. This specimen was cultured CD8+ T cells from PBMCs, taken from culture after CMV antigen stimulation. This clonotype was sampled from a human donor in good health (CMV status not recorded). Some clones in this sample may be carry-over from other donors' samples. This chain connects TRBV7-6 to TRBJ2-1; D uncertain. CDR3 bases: TGTGCCAGCAGCCCCCTAGGGAATGAGCAGTTCTTC. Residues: CASSPLGNEQFF.